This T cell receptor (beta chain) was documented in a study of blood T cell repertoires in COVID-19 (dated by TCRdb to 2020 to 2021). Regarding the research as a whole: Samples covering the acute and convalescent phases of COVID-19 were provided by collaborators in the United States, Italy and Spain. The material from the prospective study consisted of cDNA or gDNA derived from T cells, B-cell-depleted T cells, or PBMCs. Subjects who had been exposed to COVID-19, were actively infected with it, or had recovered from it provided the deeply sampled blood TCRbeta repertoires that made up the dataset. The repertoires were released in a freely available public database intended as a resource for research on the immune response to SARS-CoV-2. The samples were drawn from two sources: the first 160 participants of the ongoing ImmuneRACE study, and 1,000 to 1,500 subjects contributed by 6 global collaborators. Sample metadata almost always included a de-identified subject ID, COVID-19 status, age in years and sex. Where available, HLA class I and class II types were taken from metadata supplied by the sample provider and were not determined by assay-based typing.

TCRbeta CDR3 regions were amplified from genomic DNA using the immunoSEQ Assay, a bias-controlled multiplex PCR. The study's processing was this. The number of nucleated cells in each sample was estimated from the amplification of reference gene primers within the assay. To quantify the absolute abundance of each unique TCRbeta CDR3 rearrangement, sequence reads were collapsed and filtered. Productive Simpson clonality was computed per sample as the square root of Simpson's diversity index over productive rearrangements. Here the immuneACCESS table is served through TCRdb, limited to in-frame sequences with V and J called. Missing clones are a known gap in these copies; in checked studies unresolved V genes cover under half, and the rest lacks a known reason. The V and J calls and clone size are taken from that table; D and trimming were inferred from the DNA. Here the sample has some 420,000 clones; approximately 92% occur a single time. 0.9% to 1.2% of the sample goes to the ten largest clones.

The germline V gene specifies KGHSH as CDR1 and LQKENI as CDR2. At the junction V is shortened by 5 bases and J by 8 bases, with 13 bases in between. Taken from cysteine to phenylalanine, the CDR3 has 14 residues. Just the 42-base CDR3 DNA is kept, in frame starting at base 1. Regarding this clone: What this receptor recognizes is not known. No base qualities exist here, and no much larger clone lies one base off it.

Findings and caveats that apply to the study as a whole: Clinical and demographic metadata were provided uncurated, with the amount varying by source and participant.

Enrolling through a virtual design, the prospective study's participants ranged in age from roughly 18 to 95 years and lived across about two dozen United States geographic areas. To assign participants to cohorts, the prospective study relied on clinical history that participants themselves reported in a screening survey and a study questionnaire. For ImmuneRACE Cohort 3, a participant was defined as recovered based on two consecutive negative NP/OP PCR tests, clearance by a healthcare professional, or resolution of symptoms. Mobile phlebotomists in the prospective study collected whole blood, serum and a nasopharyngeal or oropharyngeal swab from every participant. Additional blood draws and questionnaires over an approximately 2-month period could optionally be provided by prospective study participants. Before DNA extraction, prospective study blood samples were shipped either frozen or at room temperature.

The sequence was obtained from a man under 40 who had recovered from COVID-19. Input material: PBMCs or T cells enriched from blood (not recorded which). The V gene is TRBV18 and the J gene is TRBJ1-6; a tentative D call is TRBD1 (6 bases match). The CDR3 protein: CASSGGGRDSPLHF. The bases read TGTGCCAGCTCAGGCGGGGGCAGGGATTCACCCCTCCACTTT.